This T cell receptor (beta chain) was sequenced in a study of shared clonotypes between healthy human individuals. Study-wide context: Per donor, three plates held CD4 naive cells, three held CD4 memory, two held CD8 naive and one held CD8 memory.

Unmatched junction bases numbered 4, after V lost 1 base and J lost 3 bases. The CDR3 spans 15 residues. CDR1 is MGHRA and CDR2 is YSYEKL in the germline V gene. Clones were sequenced by immunoSEQ multiplex PCR, and TCRdb holds only the in-frame ones, with some missing. The sample carries roughly 700,000 clones, around 72% recorded once. As regards this clone: Antigen specificity is unknown.

Study results and limitations: On the whole, naive subsets had larger estimated richness than memory subsets had.

This clonotype was sampled from a woman under 40 in good health. Specimen: memory CD4+ T cells sorted from blood. Subset described: CD45RA-negative fraction. The chain links TRBV4-1 to TRBJ2-7, with 9 nucleotides matching TRBD2. CDR3 DNA: TGCGCCAGCAGCCAAGGGCTAGCGGGGATCTACGAGCAGTACTTC. Translation: CASSQGLAGIYEQYF.